This is a list of T cell receptor beta chains from one sample in a study of cytomegalovirus exposure and HLA in healthy donors. The table came from immunoSEQ multiplex PCR; TCRdb's copy has only in-frame clones and leaves some out. The data contain roughly 140,000 clones, just under 85% of them singletons. Input material: PBMCs. These receptor sequences come from a woman in her sixties or seventies in good health and CMV-seropositive. The CDR3 runs from the conserved cysteine through the conserved F or W. D genes are given only for firm matches. The size field is filled for only some rows; it gives once, few, many or a size class.

V	J	D	size	DNA	CDR3
TRBV6-5	TRBJ1-5	-	-	TGTGCCAGCAGAGAAGCCAATCAGCCCCAGCATTTT	CASREANQPQHF
TRBV7-2	TRBJ2-7	TRBD1	-	TGTGCCAGCAGTTTCCAGGGACAGGAATACGAGCAGTACTTC	CASSFQGQEYEQYF
TRBV28	TRBJ1-3	TRBD1	-	TGTGCCAGCAGTCCCGGGACAGGGTTACGATATTTT	CASSPGTGLRYF
TRBV29-1	TRBJ1-2	-	-	TGCAGCGTTGAAGATCAGCGGGAGAACTATGGCTACACCTTC	CSVEDQRENYGYTF
TRBV15	TRBJ2-3	-	-	TGTGCCACCAGCAGAGATTTCGACATCTCTAGCACAGATACGCAGTATTTT	CATSRDFDISSTDTQYF
TRBV5-4	TRBJ2-1	-	-	TGTGCCAGCAGCACGGACTATTACAATGAGCAGTTCTTC	CASSTDYYNEQFF
TRBV18	TRBJ2-3	TRBD1	once	TGTGCCAGCTCACAGGGGACAGGGGGCTTCGATACGCAGTATTTT	CASSQGTGGFDTQYF
TRBV15	TRBJ2-5	TRBD2	-	TGTGCCACCAGCCACGAAGGGAGGGTACAAGAGACCCAGTACTTC	CATSHEGRVQETQYF
TRBV4-1	TRBJ1-1	TRBD1	few	TGCGCCAGCAGCCCACTTGGGACAGGAACTGGGGGGAACACTGAAGCTTTCTTT	CASSPLGTGTGGNTEAFF
TRBV28	TRBJ1-1	-	-	TGTGCCAGCAGTTTGCGGAACACTGAAGCTTTCTTT	CASSLRNTEAFF
TRBV11-2	TRBJ2-7	-	-	TGTGCCAGCAGCTTAGGTCTAGCTTTCTACGAGCAGTACTTC	CASSLGLAFYEQYF
TRBV27	TRBJ2-7	TRBD2	-	TGTGCCAGCAGTTTGTCCGGACTAGCGTTCTACGAGCAGTACTTC	CASSLSGLAFYEQYF
TRBV4-1	TRBJ1-3	-	-	TGCGCCAGTGGGAGACGGCGCGACTCTGGAAACACCATATATTTT	CASGRRRDSGNTIYF
TRBV9	TRBJ2-1	TRBD1	-	TGTGCCAGCAGCGTATCGGACAGGGCCCTACGAGGGCAGTTCTTC	CASSVSDRALRGQFF
TRBV30	TRBJ1-5	-	-	TGTGCCTGGAGTGTACGACAGGTCAATCAGCCCCAGCATTTT	CAWSVRQVNQPQHF
TRBV28	TRBJ1-5	-	-	TGTGCCAGCAGTCCCAATCAGGGTAATAGCAATCAGCCCCAGCATTTT	CASSPNQGNSNQPQHF
TRBV18	TRBJ1-5	-	-	TGTGCCAGCTCATACCGACAACCGAATAGCAATCAGCCCCAGCATTTT	CASSYRQPNSNQPQHF
TRBV5-4	TRBJ1-2	-	few	TGTGCCAGCAGCGGTCTCAAGGGGCATAGCTATGGCTACACCTTC	CASSGLKGHSYGYTF
TRBV27	TRBJ2-3	TRBD2	-	TGTGCCAGCAGTTTAACCCGGCTAGCGGGACTTTCAGATACGCAGTATTTT	CASSLTRLAGLSDTQYF
TRBV5-4	TRBJ2-6	-	few	TGTGCCAGCAGCTTGAAACAGGGAAGCTCTGGGGCCAACGTCCTGACTTTC	CASSLKQGSSGANVLTF
TRBV28	TRBJ2-5	-	-	TGTGCCAGCAGTCGGACTCTACAAGAGACCCAGTACTTC	CASSRTLQETQYF
TRBV6-6	TRBJ2-2	TRBD2	-	TGTGCCAGCTCTACTAGCGCGAACACCGGGGAGCTGTTTTTT	CASSTSANTGELFF